This T cell receptor (beta chain) is drawn from a study of post-analysis software for immune sequencing data. Study-level information: There were relapsing-remitting, secondary progressive and progressive-relapsing multiple sclerosis among the disease courses included. General study points: Normalized Chao1 diversity was significantly reduced in patients versus controls. F-measure co-clustering was strong for batch-matched samples.

This clonotype came up a few times. The target antigen is unknown. Prepared libraries of TCR beta cDNA carried unique molecular identifiers. TCRdb independently ran MiXCR on the PCR reads; one entry per CDR3 protein. The table lists hundreds of thousands of distinct CDR3 sequences, 55% to 60% of them singletons. The clonotype was recovered from a girl between 2 and 10 years old with multiple sclerosis. The specimen was blood.

The CDR3 loop is CASSFQGSYEQYF. The CDR3 DNA follows: TGTGCCAGCAGTTTTCAGGGTAGCTACGAGCAGTACTTC. This chain uses TRBV12-3 or TRBV12-4 with TRBJ2-7, with D possibly being TRBD1 (5 bases). The CDR3 covers 13 residues. V was pared by 3 bases and J by 3 bases, with 9 bases between.